Below are 23 T cell receptor beta chains sequenced from a single sample in a study of read filtering for tumor transcriptome and immune sequencing. The library was built from roughly 400 ng RNA with molecular barcoded adaptors for alpha/delta and beta/gamma chains. TCRdb used MiXCR to reprocess the reads, holding one entry per CDR3 protein. The sample comprises around 2,500 distinct CDR3 sequences, 50% to 80% of which are singletons, and about a quarter rests with the top ten. Sequencing used a population of CD138-negative cells sorted from bone marrow. The receptor source for this set is a donor aged 40 or over with multiple myeloma. This table probably holds off-target reads from a library built for another chain.

This clonotype was counted once. The chain couples TRBV29-1 to TRBJ2-5; D is uncertain. CDR3 length: 10 amino acids. Trimming left V 1 base short and J 13 bases short, with 10 bases between. The germline gives CDR1 SQVTM, CDR2 ANQGSEA. CDR3 in DNA: TGCAGCGTTGAAGTCGAGACTCGGTACTTC. Translating gives CSVEVETRYF.

In its sample, this clonotype ranks as large. The J gene is TRBJ2-5, the V gene TRBV25-1; TRBD2 matches at 8 bases. Trimming cost V 5 bases and J 7 bases; bases outside gene matches: 3. Germline CDR1 MGHDK, CDR2 SYGVNS. This CDR3 is 12 amino acids long. The CDR3 protein is CASSSGGVTQYF. In DNA form, the CDR3 reads TGTGCCAGCAGTTCCGGGGGGGTGACCCAGTACTTC.

The chain joins TRBV7-9 to TRBJ1-1; 9 nucleotides agree with TRBD1. Losses at the gene ends were 5 bases for V and 10 bases for J; bases not matched to a gene: 14. Per germline, CDR1 SEHNR and CDR2 FQNEAQ (reference sequence). The CDR3 contains 15 residues. The CDR3 here is CASSPGGDRDQGAFF. The CDR3 region has the DNA TGTGCCAGCAGCCCCGGCGGGGACAGGGACCAAGGAGCTTTCTTT.

This clonotype was observed a handful of times. CDR3 region: CSAPGTSGSDEQFF. Written as DNA, the CDR3 is TGCAGTGCTCCCGGGACTAGCGGGAGCGATGAGCAGTTCTTC. V gene TRBV20-1 combines with J gene TRBJ2-1; 14 nucleotides align to TRBD2. This CDR3 comprises 14 residues. Germline values: CDR1 DFQATT, CDR2 SNEGSKA (reference sequence). V shed 5 bases, J shed 8 bases, and the junction held 5 bases outside the gene matches.

The chain uses TRBV7-9 and TRBJ1-1, with D unclear. Germline CDR1 is SEHNR and CDR2 is FQNEAQ (reference sequence). Trimming took 1 base from V and 0 from J, leaving 9 bases between them. There are 15 residues in the CDR3. This chain's CDR3 is CASSLGGAMNTEAFF. CDR3 coding DNA: TGTGCCAGCAGCTTAGGGGGAGCCATGAACACTGAAGCTTTCTTT.

This clonotype was seen just once. V gene TRBV29-1 combines with J gene TRBJ1-2; no clear D gene. Between the trimmed V and J ends, which lost 4 bases and 2 bases, there was a span of 11 bases. This CDR3 is 13 amino acids long. The germline V gene encodes CDR1 SQVTM and CDR2 ANQGSEA. CDR3 protein: CSVGVGLNYGYTF. In DNA form, the CDR3 reads TGCAGCGTTGGGGTAGGGCTAAACTATGGCTACACCTTC.

This chain connects TRBV28 to TRBJ1-5; D call uncertain. The germline V and J ends were trimmed by 4 bases and 2 bases, with 9 bases remaining between them. The CDR3 is made up of 14 amino acids. The V gene's germline CDR1 is MDHEN and CDR2 SYDVKM. The CDR3 sequence: CASSSHRGNQPQHF. The CDR3 nucleotides are TGTGCCAGCAGTTCCCATCGGGGCAATCAGCCCCAGCATTTT. The full variable domain, in which reference TRBV28 and TRBJ1-5 provide the parts outside the CDR3, is DVKVTQSSRYLVKRTGEKVFLECVQDMDHENMFWYRQDPGLGLRLIYFSYDVKMKEKGDIPEGYSVSREKKERFSLILESASTNQTSMYLCASSSHRGNQPQHFGDGTRLSIL.

This clonotype was observed a few times. This chain joins TRBV20-1 and TRBJ2-7; no clear D. Between the trimmed V and J ends, which lost 1 base and 4 bases, there was a span of 8 bases. Germline V gene sequence: CDR1 DFQATT, CDR2 SNEGSKA (reference sequence). The CDR3 is 12 residues long. The CDR3 DNA reads TGCAGTGCTAGAGTGCTGGGGTACGAGCAGTACTTC. Amino acid sequence: CSARVLGYEQYF.

The chain couples TRBV9 to TRBJ2-5; D gene unclear. Per the germline V gene, CDR1 is SGDLS and CDR2 is YYNGEE. The CDR3 extends over 12 amino acids. Trimming removed 2 bases at V and 5 bases at J, with 7 bases between. The CDR3, as DNA: TGTGCCAGCAGCGTGGACGGGGAGACCCAGTACTTC. It specifies CASSVDGETQYF.

This clonotype has only one observation. The rearrangement joins TRBV30 to TRBJ1-1; D remains ambiguous. The germline V gene encodes CDR1 GTSNPN and CDR2 SVGIG (reference sequence). CDR3 length: 13 amino acids. Trimming removed 1 base at V and 1 base at J, with 7 bases between. In DNA, the CDR3 is TGTGCCTGGAGTGGGGAAGGGAACACTGAAGCTTTCTTT. Its translation is CAWSGEGNTEAFF.

The chain has TRBV28 and TRBJ2-7, with 7 bases aligning to TRBD2. The CDR3 has 13 amino acids. After removal of 6 bases from V and 5 bases from J, the junction contained 7 bases not matched to a gene. CDR1 and CDR2 from the germline V gene are MDHEN and SYDVKM. CDR3 in DNA: TGTGCCAGCAGAGGGGAGGGCCACAACGAGCAGTACTTC. Residues: CASRGEGHNEQYF.

This clonotype was seen just once. The CDR3 protein is CASSTRQDQETQYF. In DNA form, the CDR3 reads TGTGCCAGCAGCACCCGACAGGACCAAGAGACCCAGTACTTC. The genes are TRBV7-9 and TRBJ2-5, with TRBD1 as a possible D gene (6 bases). Trimming took off 5 bases at V and 0 bases at J, with 10 bases between the two ends. The CDR3 totals 14 residues. Germline V CDR1 and CDR2: SEHNR, FQNEAQ (reference sequence).

The rearrangement links TRBV28 to TRBJ2-1, with 9 bases identical to TRBD1. The CDR3 length is 15 residues. Germline V gene sequence: CDR1 MDHEN, CDR2 SYDVKM. The junction had 8 bases not matched to a gene; V was cut back by 1 base and J by 10 bases. Here the CDR3 DNA reads TGTGCCAGCAGTTTATTGAGGGACAGGGTGGACGAGCAGTTCTTC. Its protein is CASSLLRDRVDEQFF.

V gene TRBV19 combines with J gene TRBJ2-1, with D tentatively TRBD1 (6 bases). V dropped 10 bases and J dropped 4 bases, with 17 bases sitting between them. The CDR3 spans 14 residues. Germline V gene lookup returns CDR1 LNHDA and CDR2 SQIVND (reference sequence). The CDR3 DNA reads as TGTGCCACCAGGATAGGGGGAAATTACAATGAGCAGTTCTTC. Protein: CATRIGGNYNEQFF.

This clonotype was seen just once. The chain employs TRBV20-1 and TRBJ1-1; 7 nucleotides agree with TRBD1. CDR3 length: 19 amino acids. Germline CDR1 and CDR2: DFQATT and SNEGSKA (reference sequence). Trimming took 4 bases from V and 0 from J; bases not matched to a gene: 20. For the CDR3, the DNA is TGCAGTGCTACGACAGGGCCACTTACACGGTTCATAATGAACACTGAAGCTTTCTTT. Translating gives CSATTGPLTRFIMNTEAFF.

The CDR3 DNA reads as TGTGCCAGCAGCCGTTTCAGTGAGCAGTTCTTC. Residues: CASSRFSEQFF. The chain links TRBV11-2 to TRBJ2-1, with D uncertain. The germline V and J ends were trimmed by 5 bases and 9 bases, with 8 bases remaining between them. This CDR3 has 11 residues. CDR1 and CDR2 (germline): SGHAT, FQNNGV.

The V gene is TRBV24-1, the J gene TRBJ2-1; D is ambiguous. The V end was cut by 4 bases, the J end by 0 bases, with 6 bases between. Germline CDR1 and CDR2: KGHDR and SFDVKD. The CDR3 has 14 residues. CDR3 coding DNA: TGTGCCACCAGTGAGATGAGCTCCTACAATGAGCAGTTCTTC. Residues: CATSEMSSYNEQFF.

This chain joins TRBV20-1 and TRBJ2-7; D not certain. From germline, CDR1 is DFQATT and CDR2 SNEGSKA (reference sequence). The CDR3 contains 14 residues. With 0 bases removed from V and 9 bases from J, the gap between germline ends came to 18 bases. CDR3 in amino acids: CSARDPAGTLLQYF. In DNA, the CDR3 is TGCAGTGCTAGAGACCCGGCCGGAACTTTGCTGCAGTACTTC.

This clonotype was picked up one time. V and J are TRBV7-2 and TRBJ2-1; 8 bases map to TRBD1. The germline CDR1 and CDR2 sequences are SGHTA and FQGNSA. After removal of 4 bases from V and 7 bases from J, the junction contained 18 bases not matched to a gene. The CDR3 extends over 18 amino acids. As DNA, the CDR3 is TGTGCCAGCAGCTCCAATTGGGGTGGCCAGGGGGCGGAGAATGAGCAGTTCTTC. Translation gives CASSSNWGGQGAENEQFF.

This sequence joins TRBV20-1 and TRBJ2-1; perhaps TRBD2 as D (6 bases). Germline V CDR1 and CDR2: DFQATT, SNEGSKA (reference sequence). V was clipped by 3 bases and J by 3 bases, with 18 bases between them. The CDR3 is 16 residues long. The CDR3 DNA reads TGCAGTGCTAGGTCTAGCGAGAGTAACGACTACAATGAGCAGTTCTTC. It is translated as CSARSSESNDYNEQFF.

The rearrangement uses TRBV19 and TRBJ2-3, with D perhaps matching TRBD1 or TRBD2 (5 bases each). V was pared by 8 bases and J by 5 bases, with 11 bases between. The CDR3 covers 12 residues. Germline V gives CDR1 LNHDA, CDR2 SQIVND (reference sequence). CDR3 DNA sequence: TGTGCCAGTGGGACGCCTAGAGATACGCAGTATTTT. Translating gives CASGTPRDTQYF.

The V gene is TRBV6-2 or TRBV6-3, the J gene TRBJ1-1, with D maybe TRBD1 (5 bases). CDR1 MNHEY and CDR2 SVGEGT come from the germline V gene. The V end was cut by 5 bases, the J end by 0 bases, with 13 bases between. CDR3 size: 15 residues. CDR3: CASSPRVLMNTEAFF. The CDR3 DNA sequence: TGTGCCAGCAGTCCCAGGGTCTTAATGAACACTGAAGCTTTCTTT.

In its sample, this clonotype ranks as large. The chain has TRBV4-2 and TRBJ2-2; D remains unclear. The germline CDR1 and CDR2 sequences are LGHNA and YNFKEQ. The CDR3 length is 14 residues. Trimming took off 3 bases at V and 5 bases at J, with 10 bases between the two ends. CDR3 protein: CASSQDGDTGELFF. Here the CDR3 DNA reads TGTGCCAGCAGCCAGGATGGGGATACCGGGGAGCTGTTTTTT.